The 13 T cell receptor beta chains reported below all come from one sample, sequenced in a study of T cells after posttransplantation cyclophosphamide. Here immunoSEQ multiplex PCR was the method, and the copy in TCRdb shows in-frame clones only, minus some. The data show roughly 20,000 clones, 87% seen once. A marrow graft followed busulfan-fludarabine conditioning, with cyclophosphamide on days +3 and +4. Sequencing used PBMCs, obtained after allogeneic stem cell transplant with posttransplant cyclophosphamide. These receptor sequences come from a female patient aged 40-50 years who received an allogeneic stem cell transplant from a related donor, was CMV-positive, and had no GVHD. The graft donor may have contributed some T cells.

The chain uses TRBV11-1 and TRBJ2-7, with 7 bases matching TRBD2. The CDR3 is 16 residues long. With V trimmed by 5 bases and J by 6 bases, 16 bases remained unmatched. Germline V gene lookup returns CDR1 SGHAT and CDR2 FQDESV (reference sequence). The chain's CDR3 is CASSRLAGDPLGEQYF. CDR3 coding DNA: TGTGCCAGCAGCCGTCTGGCGGGGGATCCCCTCGGCGAGCAGTACTTC.

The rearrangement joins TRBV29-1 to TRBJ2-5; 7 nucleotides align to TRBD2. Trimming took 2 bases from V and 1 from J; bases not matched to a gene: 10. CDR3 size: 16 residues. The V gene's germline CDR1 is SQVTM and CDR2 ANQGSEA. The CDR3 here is CSVEIFGGRVQETQYF. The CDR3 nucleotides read TGCAGCGTTGAAATTTTTGGGGGGAGGGTCCAAGAGACCCAGTACTTC.

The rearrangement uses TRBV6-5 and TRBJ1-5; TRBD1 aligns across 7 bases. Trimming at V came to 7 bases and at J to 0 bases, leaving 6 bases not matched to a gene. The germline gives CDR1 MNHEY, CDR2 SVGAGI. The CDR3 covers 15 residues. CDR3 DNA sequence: TGTGCCAGCAAAGGATCAGGGGGTAGCAATCAGCCCCAGCATTTT. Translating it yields CASKGSGGSNQPQHF.

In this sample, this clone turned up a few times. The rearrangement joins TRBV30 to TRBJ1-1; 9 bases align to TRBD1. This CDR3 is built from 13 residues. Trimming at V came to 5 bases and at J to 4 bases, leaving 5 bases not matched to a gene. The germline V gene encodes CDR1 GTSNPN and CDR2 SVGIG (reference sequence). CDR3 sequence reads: CAWADRGGTEAFF. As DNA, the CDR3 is TGTGCCTGGGCAGACAGGGGGGGCACTGAAGCTTTCTTT.

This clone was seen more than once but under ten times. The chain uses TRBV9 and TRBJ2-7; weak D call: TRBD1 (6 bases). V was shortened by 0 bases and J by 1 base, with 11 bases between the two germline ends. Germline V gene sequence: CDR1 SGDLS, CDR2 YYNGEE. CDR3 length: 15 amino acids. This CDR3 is CASSVAGTSSYEQYF. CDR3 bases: TGTGCCAGCAGCGTAGCCGGGACATCTTCCTACGAGCAGTACTTC.

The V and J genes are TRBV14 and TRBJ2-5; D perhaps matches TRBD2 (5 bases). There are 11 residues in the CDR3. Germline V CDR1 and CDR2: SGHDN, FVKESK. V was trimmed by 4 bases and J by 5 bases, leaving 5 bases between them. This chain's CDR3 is CASSRGETQYF. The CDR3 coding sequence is TGTGCCAGCAGCCGAGGGGAGACCCAGTACTTC. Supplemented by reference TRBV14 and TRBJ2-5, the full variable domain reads EAGVTQFPSHSVIEKGQTVTLRCDPISGHDNLYWYRRVMGKEIKFLLHFVKESKQDESGMPNNRFLAERTGGTYSTLKVQPAELEDSGVYFCASSRGETQYFGPGTRLLVL.

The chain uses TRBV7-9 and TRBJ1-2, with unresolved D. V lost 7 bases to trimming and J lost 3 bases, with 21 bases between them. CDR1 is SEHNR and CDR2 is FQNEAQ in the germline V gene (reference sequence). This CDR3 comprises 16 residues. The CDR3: CASTNPHSFSDYGYTF. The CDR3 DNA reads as TGTGCCAGCACCAACCCTCACAGCTTCTCCGACTATGGCTACACCTTC. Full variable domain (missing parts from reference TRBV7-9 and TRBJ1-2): DTGVSQNPRHKITKRGQNVTFRCDPISEHNRLYWYRQTLGQGPEFLTYFQNEAQLEKSRLLSDRFSAERPKGSFSTLEIQRTEQGDSAMYLCASTNPHSFSDYGYTFGSGTRLTVV.

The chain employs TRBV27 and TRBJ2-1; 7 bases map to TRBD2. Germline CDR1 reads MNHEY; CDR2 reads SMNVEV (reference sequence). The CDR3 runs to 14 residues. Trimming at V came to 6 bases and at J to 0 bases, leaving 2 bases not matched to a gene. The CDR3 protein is CASSQRGSYNEQFF. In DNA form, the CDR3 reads TGTGCCAGCAGCCAGCGGGGCTCCTACAATGAGCAGTTCTTC.

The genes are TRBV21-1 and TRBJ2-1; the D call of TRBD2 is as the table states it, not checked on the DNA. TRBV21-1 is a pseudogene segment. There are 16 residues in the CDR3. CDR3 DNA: TGTGCCAGCAGCAAAGAGGTAGCGGGAGCCTACAATGAGCAGTTCTTC. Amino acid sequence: CASSKEVAGAYNEQFF.

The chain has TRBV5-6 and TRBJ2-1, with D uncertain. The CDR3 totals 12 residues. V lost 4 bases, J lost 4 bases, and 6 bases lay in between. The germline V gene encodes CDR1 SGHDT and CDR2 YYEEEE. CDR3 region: CASSVAYNEQFF. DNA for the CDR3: TGTGCCAGCAGCGTGGCTTACAATGAGCAGTTCTTC.

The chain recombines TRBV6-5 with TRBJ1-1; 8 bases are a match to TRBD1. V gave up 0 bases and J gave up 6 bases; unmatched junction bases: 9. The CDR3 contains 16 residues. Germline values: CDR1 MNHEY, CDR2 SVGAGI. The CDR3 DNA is TGTGCCAGCAGTTACTCCTCAGGGGGCGTGAAGGCTGAAGCTTTCTTT. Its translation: CASSYSSGGVKAEAFF.

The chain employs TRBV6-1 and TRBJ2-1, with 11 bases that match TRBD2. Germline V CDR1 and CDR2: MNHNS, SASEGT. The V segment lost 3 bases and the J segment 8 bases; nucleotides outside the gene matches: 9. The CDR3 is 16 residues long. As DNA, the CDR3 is TGTGCCAGCAGTGAGATAGCGGGAGGGCTTCGGGATGAGCAGTTCTTC. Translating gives CASSEIAGGLRDEQFF.

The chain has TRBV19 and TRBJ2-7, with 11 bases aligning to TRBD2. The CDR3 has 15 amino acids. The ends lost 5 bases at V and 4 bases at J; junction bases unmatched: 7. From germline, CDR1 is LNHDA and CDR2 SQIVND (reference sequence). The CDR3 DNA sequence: TGTGCCAGTAGTGAAAGACTAGCGGGGCGATACGAGCAGTACTTC. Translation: CASSERLAGRYEQYF.